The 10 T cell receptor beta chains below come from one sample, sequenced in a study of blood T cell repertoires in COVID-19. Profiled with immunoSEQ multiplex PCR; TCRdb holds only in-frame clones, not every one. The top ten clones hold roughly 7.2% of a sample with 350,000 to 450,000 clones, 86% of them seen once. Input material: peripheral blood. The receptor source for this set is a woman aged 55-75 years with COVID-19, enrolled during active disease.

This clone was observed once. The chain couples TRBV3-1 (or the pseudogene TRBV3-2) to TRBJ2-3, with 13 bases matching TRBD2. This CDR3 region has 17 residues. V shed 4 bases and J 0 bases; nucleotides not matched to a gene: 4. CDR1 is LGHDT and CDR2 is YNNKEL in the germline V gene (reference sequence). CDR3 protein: CASSPGLAGASTDTQYF. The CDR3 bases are TGTGCCAGCAGCCCCGGACTAGCGGGGGCGAGCACAGATACGCAGTATTTT.

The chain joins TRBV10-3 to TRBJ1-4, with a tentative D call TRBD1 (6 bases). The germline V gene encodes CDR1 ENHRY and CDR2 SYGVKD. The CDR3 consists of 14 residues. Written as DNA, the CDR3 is TGTGCGACCAACGGGGGGGCTGCTAATGAAAAACTGTTTTTT. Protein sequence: CATNGGAANEKLFF.

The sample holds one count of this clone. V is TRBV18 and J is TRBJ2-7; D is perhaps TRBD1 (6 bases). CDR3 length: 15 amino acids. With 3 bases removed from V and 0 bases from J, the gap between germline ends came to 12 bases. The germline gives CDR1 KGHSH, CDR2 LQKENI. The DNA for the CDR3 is TGTGCCAGCTCACCCGACAGGCCTTCCTCCTACGAGCAGTACTTC. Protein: CASSPDRPSSYEQYF. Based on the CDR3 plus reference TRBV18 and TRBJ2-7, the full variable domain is NAGVMQNPRHLVRRRGQEARLRCSPMKGHSHVYWYRQLPEEGLKFMVYLQKENIIDESGMPKERFSAEFPKEGPSILRIQQVVRGDSAAYFCASSPDRPSSYEQYFGPGTRLTVT.

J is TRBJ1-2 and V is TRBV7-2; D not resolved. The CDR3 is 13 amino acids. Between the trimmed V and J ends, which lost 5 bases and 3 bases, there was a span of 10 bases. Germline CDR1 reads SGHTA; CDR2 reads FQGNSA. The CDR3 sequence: CASSQRVHYGYTF. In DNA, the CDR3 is TGTGCCAGCAGCCAGAGGGTACACTATGGCTACACCTTC.

The CDR3 loop is CASSRRGQLISTNEKLFF. CDR3 in DNA: TGTGCCAGCAGTCGAAGGGGACAGCTCATCTCAACTAATGAAAAACTGTTTTTT. J is TRBJ1-4 and V is TRBV6-6; 7 bases match TRBD1. CDR1 and CDR2 (germline): MNHNY, SVGAGI (reference sequence). The CDR3 length is 18 residues. Trimming removed 5 bases from V and 0 bases from J; junction bases left unmatched: 12.

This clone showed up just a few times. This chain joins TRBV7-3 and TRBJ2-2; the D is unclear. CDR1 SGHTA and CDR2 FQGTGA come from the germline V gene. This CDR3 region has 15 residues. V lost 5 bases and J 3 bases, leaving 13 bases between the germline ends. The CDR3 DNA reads TGTGCCAGCAGCCCCTCCATAGACTACACCGGGGAGCTGTTTTTT. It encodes CASSPSIDYTGELFF.

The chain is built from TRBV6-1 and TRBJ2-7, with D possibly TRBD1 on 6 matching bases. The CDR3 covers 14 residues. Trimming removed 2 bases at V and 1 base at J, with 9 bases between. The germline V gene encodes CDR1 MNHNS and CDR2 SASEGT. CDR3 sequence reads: CASSEPTGSYEQYF. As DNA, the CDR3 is TGTGCCAGCAGTGAACCCACAGGGTCCTACGAGCAGTACTTC.

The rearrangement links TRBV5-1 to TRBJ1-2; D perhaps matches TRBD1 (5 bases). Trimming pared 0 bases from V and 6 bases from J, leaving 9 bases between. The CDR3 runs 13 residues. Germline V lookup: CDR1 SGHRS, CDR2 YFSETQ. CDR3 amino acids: CASSLGRDNGYTF. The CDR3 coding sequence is TGCGCCAGCAGCTTGGGCAGGGATAATGGCTACACCTTC.

CDR3 in DNA: TGTGCCAGCAGCCCCGTTAGAGACACAGATACGCAGTATTTT. This gives the protein CASSPVRDTDTQYF. V gene TRBV7-9 combines with J gene TRBJ2-3; D not resolved. The V gene's germline CDR1 is SEHNR and CDR2 FQNEAQ (reference sequence). CDR3 length equals 14 residues. Deletions cut 5 bases from V and 2 bases from J, with 11 bases between.

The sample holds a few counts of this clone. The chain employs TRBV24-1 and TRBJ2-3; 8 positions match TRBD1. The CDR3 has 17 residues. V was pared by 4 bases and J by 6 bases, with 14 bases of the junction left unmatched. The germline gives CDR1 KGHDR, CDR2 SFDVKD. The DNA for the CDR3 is TGTGCCACCAGTGACTGGAACAGCAGGACAGGGAAGGATACGCAGTATTTT. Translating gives CATSDWNSRTGKDTQYF.